This T cell receptor (beta chain) was observed in a study of human T cells and chemical hapten exposure. Whole-study findings and limits: Donors in the study had alopecia, meaning their immune response may differ from healthy people's.

Time point denoted: patch test 3, about 24 weeks after DPC sensitization. Treatment reported: therapeutic diphenylcyclopropenone sensitization with weekly scalp DPC. This clonotype occurred a few times. Its antigen is unidentified. CDR3 size: 14 residues. The ends lost 9 bases at V and 7 bases at J; junction bases unmatched: 15. CDR1 and CDR2 (germline): MNHNS, SASEGT. MiXCR, run by TCRdb on the RACE reads, gives a single entry per CDR3 protein. The sample holds some 91,000 distinct CDR3 sequences; 25% to 35% are singletons and the top ten take about 9.4%. This rearrangement joins TRBV6-1 to TRBJ2-7; 7 bases are a match to TRBD1. The sequencing here drew on whole blood, taken in connection with sensitization to the hapten diphenylcyclopropenone (DPC). This receptor was obtained from a middle-aged man with alopecia areata. Some clones in this sample may be carry-over from other donors' samples. The CDR3 sequence: CASERDRVQVEQYF. In nucleotides, the CDR3 is TGTGCCAGTGAACGTGACAGGGTTCAAGTGGAGCAGTACTTC.